The clone carrying this TCR beta chain showed up just once. J was trimmed by 9 bases and V by 6 bases; bases with no gene match: 6. Germline V gene sequence: CDR1 GTSNPN, CDR2 SVGIG (reference sequence). The CDR3 contains 13 residues. Only in-frame clones appear in the TCRdb table, and some are missing; sequencing was by immunoSEQ multiplex PCR. The sample has 98,000 or so clones; about 86% are singletons. This entry comes from a study of OX40 agonist ivuxolimab in advanced cancers. The input for sequencing was CD4+ or CD8+ T cells sorted from blood, taken in a trial of the OX40 agonist ivuxolimab. The sequence came from an adult with an advanced solid tumor such as melanoma, head and neck, liver or kidney cancer. V is TRBV30 and J is TRBJ1-6; 9 nucleotides align to TRBD1. CDR3 loop: CACWGTGSSPLHF. CDR3 nucleotide sequence: TGTGCCTGCTGGGGGACAGGGAGTTCACCCCTCCACTTT.